This TCR beta chain appears in the sequencing data of a study of cytomegalovirus exposure and HLA in healthy donors. Trimming cost V 0 bases and J 5 bases, with 13 bases left between them. Germline V gene data show CDR1 as LGHNA and CDR2 as YNFKEQ. The CDR3 sequence is 15 residues long. Amplification used 60 Vbeta primers and 13 Jbeta primers. The repertoire was sequenced with immunoSEQ multiplex PCR; TCRdb's copy has only in-frame clones and lacks some. The table includes 97,000 or so clones, roughly 81% detected once. The specimen was PBMCs. The chain recombines TRBV4-2 with TRBJ1-2, with D perhaps matching TRBD1 (5 bases). The receptor was derived from a middle-aged man in good health and CMV-seronegative. CDR3 bases: TGTGCCAGCAGCCAAGAACCCGGGGGATTTTATGGCTACACCTTC. This codes for CASSQEPGGFYGYTF.